The following is a TCR beta chain sequence with its context. The target antigen is unknown. The protocol was immunoSEQ multiplex PCR, while the TCRdb copy is restricted to in-frame clones and leaves out a portion. The data show approximately 47,000 clones, roughly 80% seen once. The data were taken from a study of T cells in tumors after PD-1 blockade. For the study at large: Prior checkpoint blockade, systemic immunosuppressant use, or anti-cancer therapy within 4 weeks excluded patients. Daily vismodegib 150 mg continued in a subset of anti-PD-1-treated patients. Mean per blood sample: roughly 100,000 templates (roughly 22,000-257,772), approximately 37,000 unique clonotypes.

Trimming cost V 3 bases and J 5 bases, with 7 bases left between them. This CDR3 has 12 residues. CDR1 is LNHDA, CDR2 SQIVND, per germline (reference sequence). Overall study results and limits: About 41% of tumor TCR clonotypes were also found in blood.

The V call is TRBV19, the J call TRBJ2-5; no clear D. This sequence originates from a human donor with basal cell carcinoma. The specimen comprised PBMCs, sampled before anti-PD-1 treatment. CDR3 nucleotides: TGTGCCAGTAGTATGGAATGGGAGACCCAGTACTTC. As protein: CASSMEWETQYF. The full variable domain, its missing parts supplied by reference TRBV19 and TRBJ2-5, is DGGITQSPKYLFRKEGQNVTLSCEQNLNHDAMYWYRQDPGQGLRLIYYSQIVNDFQKGDIAEGYSVSREKKESFPLTVTSAQKNPTAFYLCASSMEWETQYFGPGTRLLVL.